This entry lists 30 T cell receptor beta chains sequenced from one sample in a study of early T cells in non-severe SARS-CoV-2 infection. TCRdb used MiXCR to reprocess the 5' RACE reads, holding one entry per CDR3 protein. The data contain more than 95,000 distinct CDR3 sequences, about 15% of them singletons. Sequencing input: whole blood. All receptors derive from an adult who was a healthcare worker with PCR-confirmed SARS-CoV-2 infection or an uninfected control (not recorded which).

This clonotype occurred a few times. The rearrangement uses TRBV21-1 and TRBJ2-1; TRBD2 is the table's D call and was not checked against the DNA. TRBV21-1 is annotated as a pseudogene. The CDR3 length is 16 residues. CDR3: CASNYTPGTPVVSQFF. For the CDR3, the DNA is TGTGCCAGTAACTATACTCCCGGGACTCCCGTAGTTAGCCAGTTCTTC.

This clonotype was seen at least ten times. The rearrangement links TRBV5-1 to TRBJ1-1; D gene ambiguous. This CDR3 is built from 14 residues. V gave up 4 bases and J gave up 1 base, with 11 bases separating them. The germline CDR1 and CDR2 sequences are SGHRS and YFSETQ. The CDR3 sequence is CASSHGSGNTEAFF. CDR3 in DNA: TGCGCCAGCAGCCACGGATCCGGGAACACTGAAGCTTTCTTT.

The chain has TRBV9 and TRBJ2-7; no firm D call. There are 16 residues in the CDR3. Per the germline V gene, CDR1 is SGDLS and CDR2 is YYNGEE. Trimming pared 4 bases from V and 2 bases from J, leaving 19 bases between. The CDR3 loop is CASSSGVDPATYEQYF. In DNA, the CDR3 is TGTGCCAGCAGCTCGGGTGTGGACCCAGCTACCTACGAGCAGTACTTC.

This clonotype was counted at least ten times. CDR3 nucleotides: TGTGCCAGCCAGATTAGCGGGGGTCTGTACGAGCAGTACTTC. Protein product: CASQISGGLYEQYF. The rearrangement joins TRBV11-1 to TRBJ2-7; TRBD2 aligns across 9 bases. The germline gives CDR1 SGHAT, CDR2 FQDESV (reference sequence). V was clipped by 8 bases and J by 4 bases; unmatched bases: 9. This CDR3 has 14 amino acids. The full variable domain, completed using reference TRBV11-1 and TRBJ2-7, is EAEVAQSPRYKITEKSQAVAFWCDPISGHATLYWYRQILGQGPELLVQFQDESVVDDSQLPKDRFSAERLKGVDSTLKIQPAELGDSAMYLCASQISGGLYEQYFGPGTRLTVT.

This clonotype was counted between two and nine times. The chain is built from TRBV6-6 and TRBJ2-2, with a weak D call TRBD2 (7 bases). The V end lost 4 bases, the J end lost 4 bases, and 19 bases lay between the germline ends. Germline V CDR1 and CDR2: MNHNY, SVGAGI (reference sequence). The CDR3 contains 17 residues. The CDR3 DNA reads as TGTGCCAGCAGTTCCCTTAGAGGGGGGGGTGGCACCGGGGAGCTGTTTTTT. Translating gives CASSSLRGGGGTGELFF.

A few counts support this clonotype. The chain couples TRBV5-1 to TRBJ1-3; D unclear. The CDR3 is made up of 16 amino acids. The germline CDR1 and CDR2 sequences are SGHRS and YFSETQ. Trimming removed 4 bases from V and 0 bases from J, with 14 bases in between. The CDR3 coding sequence is TGCGCCAGCAGCGTAAGCCCGGTGGACTCTGGAAACACCATATATTTT. Translation: CASSVSPVDSGNTIYF.

This clonotype was seen only a few times. The gene calls are TRBV7-9 and TRBJ2-1; 10 nucleotides agree with TRBD2. Trimming at V came to 7 bases and at J to 0 bases, leaving 12 bases not matched to a gene. The CDR3 loop spans 18 amino acids. Per germline, CDR1 SEHNR and CDR2 FQNEAQ (reference sequence). The CDR3 loop reads CASTPPLAGISSYNEQFF. CDR3 nucleotide sequence: TGTGCCAGCACCCCCCCACTAGCGGGGATTAGCTCCTACAATGAGCAGTTCTTC.

V usage is TRBV5-1 and J usage is TRBJ1-2, with D hard to call. Trimming removed 2 bases at V and 4 bases at J, with 12 bases between. CDR1 SGHRS and CDR2 YFSETQ come from the germline V gene. The CDR3 is made up of 14 amino acids. CDR3 nucleotide sequence: TGCGCCAGCAGCTTCGACGGCTTATCCTATGGCTACACCTTC. It yields the protein CASSFDGLSYGYTF.

V and J are TRBV18 and TRBJ2-2; TRBD1 agrees at 7 bases. V lost 1 base to trimming and J lost 1 base; unmatched junction nucleotides: 12. There are 19 residues in the CDR3. Germline CDR1 reads KGHSH; CDR2 reads LQKENI. DNA of the CDR3: TGTGCCAGCTCACCACGCAGGGCACAGGGGACGCTGAACACCGGGGAGCTGTTTTTT. Translated, it gives CASSPRRAQGTLNTGELFF.

The chain carries TRBV5-4 and TRBJ1-6; TRBD1 agrees at 9 bases. CDR1 and CDR2 (germline): SGHNT, YYREEE (reference sequence). The CDR3 sequence is 14 residues long. J lost 7 bases, V lost 4 bases, and 3 bases had no gene match. The CDR3 is CASSVGTGNSPLHF. The CDR3 DNA reads TGTGCCAGCAGCGTAGGGACAGGGAATTCACCCCTCCACTTT.

This clonotype was detected only a few times. The V call is TRBV30, the J call TRBJ1-2, with 8 bases that match TRBD1. The CDR3 is 15 amino acids. V lost 2 bases to trimming and J lost 0 bases; unmatched junction nucleotides: 5. Germline V gives CDR1 GTSNPN, CDR2 SVGIG (reference sequence). The CDR3 bases are TGTGCCTGGAGTCCGGACAGGGTGGCTAACTATGGCTACACCTTC. It yields the protein CAWSPDRVANYGYTF.

This chain connects TRBV24-1 to TRBJ2-3, with D possibly matching TRBD2 (6 bases). Germline CDR1 KGHDR, CDR2 SFDVKD. With 4 bases removed from V and 6 bases from J, the gap between germline ends came to 10 bases. The length of the CDR3 is 13 residues. The DNA for the CDR3 is TGTGCCACCAGTGAGTCACTAGCCGATACGCAGTATTTT. It yields the protein CATSESLADTQYF.

In its sample, this clonotype was seen many times. This chain links TRBV12-5 with TRBJ1-3; TRBD1 might be the D (5 bases). CDR3 length: 14 residues. V lost 3 bases, J lost 4 bases, and 10 bases lay in between. Germline V lookup: CDR1 LGHNT, CDR2 FRNRAP. CDR3 sequence reads: CASGFGGAGNTIYF. The DNA for the CDR3 is TGTGCTAGTGGTTTCGGGGGAGCGGGAAACACCATATATTTT.

This clonotype has ten or more counts. One end of the junction is discordant with germline, which a read error may explain. V and J are TRBV5-1 and TRBJ1-3; 9 nucleotides line up with TRBD1. The CDR3 spans 15 residues. Germline loops: CDR1 SGHRS, CDR2 YFSETQ. As DNA, the CDR3 is TGCGCCAGCAGGTTGGACAGGGGAAATGGAAACACCATATATTTT. Its protein product is CASRLDRGNGNTIYF. Supplemented by reference TRBV5-1 and TRBJ1-3, the full variable domain reads KAGVTQTPRYLIKTRGQQVTLSCSPISGHRSVSWYQQTPGQGLQFLFEYFSETQRNKGNFPGRFSGRQFSNSRSEMNVSTLELGDSALYLCASRLDRGNGNTIYFGEGSWLTVV.

There are many counts of this clonotype. The V gene is TRBV29-1, the J gene TRBJ2-7; TRBD1 aligns across 8 bases. Germline CDR1 and CDR2: SQVTM and ANQGSEA. CDR3 length equals 12 residues. The J segment lost 9 bases and the V segment lost 2 bases, leaving 6 bases of the junction unmatched. CDR3 sequence (DNA): TGCAGCGTTGAATTGGGACAGGCGGGGCAGTACTTC. It is translated as CSVELGQAGQYF.

The chain carries TRBV6-6 and TRBJ1-6; D is uncertain. With 6 bases removed from V and 1 base from J, the gap between germline ends came to 16 bases. Germline V gene data show CDR1 as MNHNY and CDR2 as SVGAGI (reference sequence). The CDR3 consists of 17 residues. The DNA for the CDR3 is TGTGCCAGCAGAAGGTCCCAGGTTTTATCCTATAATTCACCCCTCCACTTT. Amino acids: CASRRSQVLSYNSPLHF.

The chain joins TRBV7-9 to TRBJ1-1; D uncertain. With 3 bases removed from V and 11 bases from J, the gap between germline ends came to 13 bases. Per the germline V gene, CDR1 is SEHNR and CDR2 is FQNEAQ (reference sequence). The CDR3 consists of 12 residues. The CDR3 loop reads CASSFPQGSAFF. The CDR3 coding sequence is TGTGCCAGCAGCTTTCCGCAAGGGTCGGCTTTCTTT.

This clonotype has a handful of counts. This chain uses TRBV7-3 with TRBJ2-5, with a tentative D call TRBD1 (5 bases). CDR1 is SGHTA and CDR2 is FQGTGA in the germline V gene. This CDR3 is built from 13 residues. Between the trimmed V and J ends, which lost 4 bases and 5 bases, there was a span of 11 bases. The CDR3 region is CASSSQGRETQYF. CDR3 bases: TGTGCCAGCAGCTCTCAGGGCCGGGAGACCCAGTACTTC.

This chain connects TRBV11-2 to TRBJ1-4; 8 positions agree with TRBD1. After removal of 2 bases from V and 6 bases from J, the junction contained 5 bases not matched to a gene. The CDR3 is 15 residues long. Looked up from germline, CDR1 is SGHAT and CDR2 is FQNNGV. The CDR3 loop is CASSLSGGADEKLFF. The CDR3 region has the DNA TGTGCCAGCAGCTTATCAGGGGGCGCGGATGAAAAACTGTTTTTT.

This chain uses TRBV12-3 or TRBV12-4 with TRBJ2-5, with a weak D call TRBD2 (6 bases). The CDR3 spans 13 residues. The V gene lost 8 bases and the J gene lost 1 base, with 11 bases spanning the gap. CDR3 DNA sequence: TGTGCCAGCGGCCGGGACTCCCAAGAGACCCAGTACTTC. Amino acid sequence: CASGRDSQETQYF.

The chain links TRBV12-5 to TRBJ1-4; D gene ambiguous. The CDR3 extends over 16 amino acids. V was pared by 3 bases and J by 8 bases, with 19 bases between. Germline V CDR1 and CDR2: LGHNT, FRNRAP. The CDR3 loop reads CASGFSPEEQAEKLFF. For the CDR3, the DNA is TGTGCTAGTGGTTTCTCCCCCGAGGAGCAGGCCGAAAAACTGTTTTTT.

In this sample, this clonotype turned up many times. The rearrangement links TRBV16 to TRBJ1-2, with D hard to call. Per germline, CDR1 KGHSY and CDR2 FQNENV. V dropped 2 bases and J dropped 6 bases, with 7 bases sitting between them. The CDR3 loop spans 12 amino acids. As DNA, the CDR3 is TGTGCCAGCAGCCAAGGGCCCGATGGCTACACCTTC. It specifies CASSQGPDGYTF.

This clonotype was counted only a few times. This sequence joins TRBV2 and TRBJ1-2; 8 nucleotides line up with TRBD1. The V gene end was trimmed by 6 bases and the J gene end by 0 bases; junction bases not matched to a gene: 9. The V gene's germline CDR1 is SNHLY and CDR2 FYNNEI. This CDR3 has 16 residues. CDR3 coding DNA: TGTGCCAGCAGGGACGGGACAGGATTTTCTAACTATGGCTACACCTTC. It encodes CASRDGTGFSNYGYTF.

This clonotype was detected ten times or more. The V gene is TRBV6-6, the J gene TRBJ2-6; 9 bases fit TRBD1. Unmatched junction bases numbered 9, after V lost 6 bases and J lost 0 bases. This CDR3 is built from 18 residues. The germline V gene encodes CDR1 MNHNY and CDR2 SVGAGI (reference sequence). CDR3 DNA sequence: TGTGCCAGCAGATCTGGACAGGGGCGACGCTCTGGGGCCAACGTCCTGACTTTC. Its translation is CASRSGQGRRSGANVLTF.

V gene TRBV7-9 combines with J gene TRBJ2-3, with TRBD1 identical over 9 bases. CDR1 and CDR2 from the germline V gene are SEHNR and FQNEAQ (reference sequence). Unmatched junction bases numbered 9, after V lost 0 bases and J lost 8 bases. This CDR3 is 16 amino acids long. The CDR3 sequence: CASSLAGQGRLGTQYF. The DNA of the CDR3 is TGTGCCAGCAGCTTAGCTGGACAGGGGAGACTCGGTACGCAGTATTTT.

The rearrangement uses TRBV13 and TRBJ1-1; D is unresolved. The V end was cut by 6 bases, the J end by 1 base, with 15 bases between. Germline CDR1 and CDR2: PRHDT and FYEKMQ (reference sequence). The CDR3 spans 15 residues. This chain's CDR3 is CASSPLGRRNTEAFF. The CDR3 coding sequence is TGTGCCAGCAGTCCACTCGGACGGAGGAACACTGAAGCTTTCTTT.

This chain links TRBV29-1 with TRBJ1-2; 7 positions match TRBD1. The CDR3 sequence is 12 residues long. From germline, CDR1 is SQVTM and CDR2 ANQGSEA. J lost 8 bases, V lost 4 bases, and 7 bases had no gene match. The CDR3 DNA sequence: TGCAGCGTTGTTGTGCCAGGGGGAGGCTACACCTTC. Translated, it gives CSVVVPGGGYTF. Variable domain in full (rest from reference TRBV29-1 and TRBJ1-2): SAVISQKPSRDICQRGTSLTIQCQVDSQVTMMFWYRQQPGQSLTLIATANQGSEATYESGFVIDKFPISRPNLTFSTLTVSNMSPEDSSIYLCSVVVPGGGYTFGSGTRLTVV.

The V gene is TRBV5-1, the J gene TRBJ2-2; the match to TRBD1 covers 7 bases. V lost 4 bases and J lost 8; bases outside the gene matches: 8. Germline V gives CDR1 SGHRS, CDR2 YFSETQ. The CDR3 covers 14 residues. The CDR3 DNA reads TGCGCCAGCAGCCCCAGACAGGGTACGGGGGAGCTGTTTTTT. Amino acid sequence: CASSPRQGTGELFF.

The J gene is TRBJ1-6, the V gene TRBV10-2, with a weak D call TRBD1 (5 bases). In germline, CDR1 is WSHSY, CDR2 SAAADI. CDR3 size: 15 residues. The V gene lost 3 bases and the J gene lost 13 bases, with 19 bases spanning the gap. CDR3 loop: CASSEQASGTGPLHF. CDR3 bases: TGCGCCAGCAGTGAACAGGCGTCAGGGACTGGGCCCCTCCACTTT.

The V and J genes are TRBV3-1 and TRBJ1-4, with 7 bases that match TRBD1. CDR1 LGHDT and CDR2 YNNKEL come from the germline V gene (reference sequence). Germline trimming cut 3 bases from V and 7 bases from J; bases unmatched to any gene: 8. There are 15 residues in the CDR3. The CDR3 DNA sequence: TGTGCCAGCAGCCATACAGGGGTCTATGCTGAAAAACTGTTTTTT. Its translation: CASSHTGVYAEKLFF.